Included here is one TCR beta chain sequence, with context. Its antigen is currently unknown. The data are from a study of shared clonotypes between healthy human individuals. Across the study: The cohort had two women and a few men, ages 18 to 49.

Naive CD8 cells, CD45RO-negative and positively selected for CCR7, excluded terminally differentiated effector memory CD45RA+ cells. Germline values: CDR1 SGHDT, CDR2 YYEEEE. CDR3 length equals 15 residues. V lost 2 bases and J 0 bases, leaving 10 bases between the germline ends. General study findings and limits: Only blood underwent sampling, and tissue repertoires likely differ. Rarefaction showed that sequencing of sorted subsets was incomplete (despite large depth).

Clones were sequenced by immunoSEQ multiplex PCR, and TCRdb holds only the in-frame ones, with some missing. Of some 630,000 clones in the sample, approximately 96% were seen once. The V and J genes are TRBV5-6 and TRBJ2-3, with D possibly matching TRBD2 (6 bases). The sequencing input was naive CD8+ T cells sorted from blood. The receptor's source is a woman aged 25 to 39 in good health. Here the CDR3 DNA reads TGTGCCAGCAGCTTAAGCGGAGGGAGCACAGATACGCAGTATTTT. It translates to CASSLSGGSTDTQYF.